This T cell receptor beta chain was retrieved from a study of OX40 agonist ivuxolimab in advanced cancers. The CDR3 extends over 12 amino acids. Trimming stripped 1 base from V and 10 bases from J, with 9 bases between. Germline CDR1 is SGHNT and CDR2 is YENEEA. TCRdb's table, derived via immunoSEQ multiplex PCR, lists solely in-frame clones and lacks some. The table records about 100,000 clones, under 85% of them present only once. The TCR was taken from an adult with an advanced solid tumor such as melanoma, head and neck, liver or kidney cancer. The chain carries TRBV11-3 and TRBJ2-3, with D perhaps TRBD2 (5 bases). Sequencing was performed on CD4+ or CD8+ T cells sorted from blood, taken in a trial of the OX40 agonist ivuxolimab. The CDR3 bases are TGTGCCAGCAGCTTAGTGGAGGACTCGCAGTATTTT. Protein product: CASSLVEDSQYF. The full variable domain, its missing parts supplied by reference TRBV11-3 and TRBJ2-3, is EAGVVQSPRYKIIEKKQPVAFWCNPISGHNTLYWYLQNLGQGPELLIRYENEEAVDDSQLPKDRFSAERLKGVDSTLKIQPAELGDSAVYLCASSLVEDSQYFGPGTRLTVL.